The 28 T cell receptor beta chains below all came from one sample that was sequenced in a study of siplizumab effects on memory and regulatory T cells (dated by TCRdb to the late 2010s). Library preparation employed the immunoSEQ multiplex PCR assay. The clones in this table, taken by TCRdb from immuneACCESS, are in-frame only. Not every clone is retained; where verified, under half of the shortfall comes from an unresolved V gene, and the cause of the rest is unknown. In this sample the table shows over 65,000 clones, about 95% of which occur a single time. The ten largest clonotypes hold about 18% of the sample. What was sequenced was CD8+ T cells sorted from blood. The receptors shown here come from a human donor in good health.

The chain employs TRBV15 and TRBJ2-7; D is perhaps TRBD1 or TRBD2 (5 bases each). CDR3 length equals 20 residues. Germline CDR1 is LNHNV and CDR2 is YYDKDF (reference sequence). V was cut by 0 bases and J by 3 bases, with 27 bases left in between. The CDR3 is CATSRERTEGFGGLFYEQYF. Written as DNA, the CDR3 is TGTGCCACCAGCAGAGAGCGAACAGAGGGGTTTGGAGGTCTCTTCTACGAGCAGTACTTC.

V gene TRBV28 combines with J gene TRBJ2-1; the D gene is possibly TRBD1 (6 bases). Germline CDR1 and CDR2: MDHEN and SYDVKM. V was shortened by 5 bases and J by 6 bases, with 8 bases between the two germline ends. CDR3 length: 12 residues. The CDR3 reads CASSQQGNEQFF. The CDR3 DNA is TGTGCCAGCAGTCAACAGGGCAATGAGCAGTTCTTC.

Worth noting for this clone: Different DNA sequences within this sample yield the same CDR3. The CDR3 DNA reads as TGTGCCACCAGCAGAGTTCCAGGGCTGAACACTGAAGCTTTCTTT. It is translated as CATSRVPGLNTEAFF. This chain joins TRBV15 and TRBJ1-1; D is possibly TRBD1 (5 bases). V was cut by 1 base and J by 0 bases, with 9 bases left in between. The germline gives CDR1 LNHNV, CDR2 YYDKDF (reference sequence). The CDR3 spans 15 residues.

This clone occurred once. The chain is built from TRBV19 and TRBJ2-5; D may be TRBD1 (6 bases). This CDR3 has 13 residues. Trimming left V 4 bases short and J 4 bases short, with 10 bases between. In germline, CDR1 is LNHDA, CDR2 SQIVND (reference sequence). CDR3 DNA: TGTGCCAGTAGTAGTGGGGGCCTAGAGACCCAGTACTTC. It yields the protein CASSSGGLETQYF.

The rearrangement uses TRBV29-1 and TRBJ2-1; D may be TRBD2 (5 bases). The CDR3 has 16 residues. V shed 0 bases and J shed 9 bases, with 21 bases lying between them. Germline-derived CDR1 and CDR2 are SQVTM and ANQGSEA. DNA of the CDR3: TGCAGCGTTGAAGATCGGAACGGGAACGGGATAGGTGAGCAGTTCTTC. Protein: CSVEDRNGNGIGEQFF.

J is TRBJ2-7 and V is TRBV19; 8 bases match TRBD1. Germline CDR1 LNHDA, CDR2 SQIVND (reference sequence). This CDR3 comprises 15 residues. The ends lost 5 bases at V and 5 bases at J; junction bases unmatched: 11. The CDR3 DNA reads TGTGCCAGTAGTGCAACCGGGACAGGATGGGACGAGCAGTACTTC. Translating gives CASSATGTGWDEQYF.

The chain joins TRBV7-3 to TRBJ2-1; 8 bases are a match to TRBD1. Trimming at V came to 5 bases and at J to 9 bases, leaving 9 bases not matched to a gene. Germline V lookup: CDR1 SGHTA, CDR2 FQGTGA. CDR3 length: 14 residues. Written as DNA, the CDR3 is TGTGCCAGCAGCCTCGGACAGGGATTCGGTGAGCAGTTCTTC. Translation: CASSLGQGFGEQFF. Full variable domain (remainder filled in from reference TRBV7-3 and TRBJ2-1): GAGVSQTPSNKVTEKGKYVELRCDPISGHTALYWYRQSLGQGPEFLIYFQGTGAADDSGLPNDRFFAVRPEGSVSTLKIQRTERGDSAVYLCASSLGQGFGEQFFGPGTRLTVL.

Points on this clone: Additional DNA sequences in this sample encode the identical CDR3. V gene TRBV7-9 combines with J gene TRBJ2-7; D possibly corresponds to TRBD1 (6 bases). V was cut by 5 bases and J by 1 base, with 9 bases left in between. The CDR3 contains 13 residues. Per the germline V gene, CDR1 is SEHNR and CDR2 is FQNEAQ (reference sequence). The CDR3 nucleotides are TGTGCCAGCAGCCCCGGGACATCCTACGAGCAGTACTTC. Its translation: CASSPGTSYEQYF. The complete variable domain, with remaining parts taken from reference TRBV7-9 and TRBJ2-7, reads DTGVSQNPRHKITKRGQNVTFRCDPISEHNRLYWYRQTLGQGPEFLTYFQNEAQLEKSRLLSDRFSAERPKGSFSTLEIQRTEQGDSAMYLCASSPGTSYEQYFGPGTRLTVT.

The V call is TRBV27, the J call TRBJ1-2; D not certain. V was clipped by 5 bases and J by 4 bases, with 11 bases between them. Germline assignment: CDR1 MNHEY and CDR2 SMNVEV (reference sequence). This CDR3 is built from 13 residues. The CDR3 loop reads CASSATPSYGYTF. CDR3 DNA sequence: TGTGCCAGCAGTGCGACACCTAGCTATGGCTACACCTTC.

Written as DNA, the CDR3 is TGTGCCAGCAGTTTAGCGGTTACCTACGAGCAGTACTTC. This sequence encodes CASSLAVTYEQYF. V and J are TRBV27 and TRBJ2-7; the D is unclear. Germline V lookup: CDR1 MNHEY, CDR2 SMNVEV (reference sequence). The CDR3 loop spans 13 amino acids. V lost 2 bases to trimming and J lost 2 bases, with 7 bases between them.

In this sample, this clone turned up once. The CDR3 reads CASSLSREGYYEQYF. CDR3 nucleotide sequence: TGTGCCAGCAGCTTGAGCCGGGAGGGTTACTACGAGCAGTACTTC. V and J are TRBV5-5 and TRBJ2-7; TRBD2 matches at 8 bases. The germline V gene encodes CDR1 SGHKS and CDR2 YYEKEE (reference sequence). The CDR3 length is 15 residues. V trimming: 1 base; J trimming: 3 bases; junction bases outside the gene matches: 6.

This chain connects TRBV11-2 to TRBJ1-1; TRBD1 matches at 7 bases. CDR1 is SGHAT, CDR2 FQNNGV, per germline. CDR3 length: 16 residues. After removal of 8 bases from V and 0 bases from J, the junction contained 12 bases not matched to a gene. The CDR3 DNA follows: TGTGCCAGCTTAGAATGGGACAGATACATGAACACTGAAGCTTTCTTT. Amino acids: CASLEWDRYMNTEAFF.

CDR3 in DNA: TGTGCCAGCAGTCTCCCCGTGGGGACAGGGCCCCAAGAGACCCAGTACTTC. As protein: CASSLPVGTGPQETQYF. The chain is built from TRBV28 and TRBJ2-5; 9 bases align to TRBD1. The length of the CDR3 is 17 residues. Germline CDR1 is MDHEN and CDR2 is SYDVKM. V shed 5 bases, J shed 1 base, and the junction held 11 bases outside the gene matches.

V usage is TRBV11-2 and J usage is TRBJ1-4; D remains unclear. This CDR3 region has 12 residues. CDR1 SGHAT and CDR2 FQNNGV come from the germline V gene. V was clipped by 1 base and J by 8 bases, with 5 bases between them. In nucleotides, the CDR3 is TGTGCCAGCAGCTTAGTTGGCGAAAAACTGTTTTTT. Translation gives CASSLVGEKLFF. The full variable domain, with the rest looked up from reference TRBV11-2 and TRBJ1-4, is EAGVAQSPRYKIIEKRQSVAFWCNPISGHATLYWYQQILGQGPKLLIQFQNNGVVDDSQLPKDRFSAERLKGVDSTLKIQPAKLEDSAVYLCASSLVGEKLFFGSGTQLSVL.

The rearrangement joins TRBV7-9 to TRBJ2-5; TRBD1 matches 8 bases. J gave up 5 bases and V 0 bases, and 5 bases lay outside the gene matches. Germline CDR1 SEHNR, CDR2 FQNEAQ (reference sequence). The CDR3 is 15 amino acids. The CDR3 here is CASSLAPRGLETQYF. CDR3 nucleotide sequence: TGTGCCAGCAGCTTAGCGCCCAGGGGGCTGGAGACCCAGTACTTC. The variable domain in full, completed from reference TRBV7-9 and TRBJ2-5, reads DTGVSQNPRHKITKRGQNVTFRCDPISEHNRLYWYRQTLGQGPEFLTYFQNEAQLEKSRLLSDRFSAERPKGSFSTLEIQRTEQGDSAMYLCASSLAPRGLETQYFGPGTRLLVL.

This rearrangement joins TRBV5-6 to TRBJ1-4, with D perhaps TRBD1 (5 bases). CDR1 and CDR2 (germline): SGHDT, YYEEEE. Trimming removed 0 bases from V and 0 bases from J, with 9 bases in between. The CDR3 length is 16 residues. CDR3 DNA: TGTGCCAGCAGCTTGGGCAGGGCCGCAACTAATGAAAAACTGTTTTTT. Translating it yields CASSLGRAATNEKLFF. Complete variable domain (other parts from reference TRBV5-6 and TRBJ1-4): DAGVTQSPTHLIKTRGQQVTLRCSPKSGHDTVSWYQQALGQGPQFIFQYYEEEERQRGNFPDRFSGHQFPNYSSELNVNALLLGDSALYLCASSLGRAATNEKLFFGSGTQLSVL.

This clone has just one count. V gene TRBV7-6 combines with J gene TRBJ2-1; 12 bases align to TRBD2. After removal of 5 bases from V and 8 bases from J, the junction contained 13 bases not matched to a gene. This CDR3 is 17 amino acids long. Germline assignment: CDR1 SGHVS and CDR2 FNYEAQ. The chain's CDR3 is CASSPRASGRVWDEQFF. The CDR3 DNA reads TGTGCCAGCAGCCCTCGGGCTAGCGGGAGGGTGTGGGATGAGCAGTTCTTC.

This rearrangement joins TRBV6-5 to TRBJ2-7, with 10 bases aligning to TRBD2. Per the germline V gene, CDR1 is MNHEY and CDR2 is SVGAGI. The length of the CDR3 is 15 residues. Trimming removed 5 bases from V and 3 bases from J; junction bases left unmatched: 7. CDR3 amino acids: CASSTSPSGSYEQYF. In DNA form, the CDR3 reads TGTGCCAGCAGTACCTCGCCTAGCGGGAGCTACGAGCAGTACTTC.

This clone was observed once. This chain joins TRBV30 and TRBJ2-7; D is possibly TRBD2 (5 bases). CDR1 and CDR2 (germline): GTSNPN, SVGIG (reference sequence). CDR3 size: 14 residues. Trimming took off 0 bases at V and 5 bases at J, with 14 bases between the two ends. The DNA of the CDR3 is TGTGCCTGGAGTGTACGAGAGCGGAATAACGAGCAGTACTTC. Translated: CAWSVRERNNEQYF.

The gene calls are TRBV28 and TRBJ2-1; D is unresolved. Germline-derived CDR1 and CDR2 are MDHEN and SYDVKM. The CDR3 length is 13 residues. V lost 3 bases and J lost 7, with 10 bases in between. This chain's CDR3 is CASSLVPGNEQFF. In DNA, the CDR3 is TGTGCCAGCAGTTTGGTCCCCGGGAATGAGCAGTTCTTC.

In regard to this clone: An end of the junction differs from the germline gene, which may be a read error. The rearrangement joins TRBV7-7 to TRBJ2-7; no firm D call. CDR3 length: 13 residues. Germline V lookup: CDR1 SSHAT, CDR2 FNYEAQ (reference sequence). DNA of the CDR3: TGTGCTAGCAGCTTAGGCAACTCCTACGAGCAGTACTTC. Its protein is CASSLGNSYEQYF.

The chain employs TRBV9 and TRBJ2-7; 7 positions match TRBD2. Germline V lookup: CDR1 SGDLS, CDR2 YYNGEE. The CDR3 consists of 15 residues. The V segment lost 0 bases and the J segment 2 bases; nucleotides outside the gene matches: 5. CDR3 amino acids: CASSVGGSGPYEQYF. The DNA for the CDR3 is TGTGCCAGCAGCGTAGGCGGGAGCGGCCCCTACGAGCAGTACTTC.

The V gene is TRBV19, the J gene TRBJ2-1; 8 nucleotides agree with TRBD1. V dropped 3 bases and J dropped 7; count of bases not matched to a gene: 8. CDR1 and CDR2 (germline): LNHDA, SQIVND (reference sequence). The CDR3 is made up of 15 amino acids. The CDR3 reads CASSMGQAWGNEQFF. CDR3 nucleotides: TGTGCCAGTAGTATGGGACAGGCCTGGGGGAATGAGCAGTTCTTC.

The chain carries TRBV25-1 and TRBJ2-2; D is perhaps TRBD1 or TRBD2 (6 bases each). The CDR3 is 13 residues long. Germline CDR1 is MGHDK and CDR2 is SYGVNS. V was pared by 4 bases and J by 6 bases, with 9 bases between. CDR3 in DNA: TGTGCCAGCAGTGGGAGGGGGTCCGGGGAGCTGTTTTTT. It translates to CASSGRGSGELFF.

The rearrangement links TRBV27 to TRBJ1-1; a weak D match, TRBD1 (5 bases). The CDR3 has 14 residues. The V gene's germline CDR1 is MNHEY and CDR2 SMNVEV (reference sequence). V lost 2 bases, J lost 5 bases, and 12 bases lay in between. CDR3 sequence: CASSLKYPGTEAFF. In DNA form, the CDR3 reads TGTGCCAGCAGTTTAAAGTATCCAGGGACTGAAGCTTTCTTT.

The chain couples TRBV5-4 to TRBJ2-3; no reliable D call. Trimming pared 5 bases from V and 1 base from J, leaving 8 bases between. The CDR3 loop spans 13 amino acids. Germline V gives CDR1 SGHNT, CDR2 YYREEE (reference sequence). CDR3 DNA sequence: TGTGCCAGCAGTCCTACTCGCACAGATACGCAGTATTTT. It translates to CASSPTRTDTQYF. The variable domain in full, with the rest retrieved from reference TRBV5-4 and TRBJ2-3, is ETGVTQSPTHLIKTRGQQVTLRCSSQSGHNTVSWYQQALGQGPQFIFQYYREEENGRGNFPPRFSGLQFPNYSSELNVNALELDDSALYLCASSPTRTDTQYFGPGTRLTVL.

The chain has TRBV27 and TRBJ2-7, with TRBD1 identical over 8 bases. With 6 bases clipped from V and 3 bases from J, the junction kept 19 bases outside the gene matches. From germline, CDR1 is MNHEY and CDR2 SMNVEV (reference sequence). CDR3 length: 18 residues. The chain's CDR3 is CASRLLDRQGPGDYEQYF. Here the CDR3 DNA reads TGTGCCAGCAGACTCCTAGATCGACAGGGGCCCGGCGACTACGAGCAGTACTTC.

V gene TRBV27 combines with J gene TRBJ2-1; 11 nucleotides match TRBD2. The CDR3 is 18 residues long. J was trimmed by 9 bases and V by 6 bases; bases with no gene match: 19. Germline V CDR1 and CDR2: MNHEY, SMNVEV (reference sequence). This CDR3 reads CASSLTSGRATGSGEQFF. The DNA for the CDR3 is TGTGCCAGCAGCCTAACTAGCGGGAGAGCGACGGGTTCTGGTGAGCAGTTCTTC.